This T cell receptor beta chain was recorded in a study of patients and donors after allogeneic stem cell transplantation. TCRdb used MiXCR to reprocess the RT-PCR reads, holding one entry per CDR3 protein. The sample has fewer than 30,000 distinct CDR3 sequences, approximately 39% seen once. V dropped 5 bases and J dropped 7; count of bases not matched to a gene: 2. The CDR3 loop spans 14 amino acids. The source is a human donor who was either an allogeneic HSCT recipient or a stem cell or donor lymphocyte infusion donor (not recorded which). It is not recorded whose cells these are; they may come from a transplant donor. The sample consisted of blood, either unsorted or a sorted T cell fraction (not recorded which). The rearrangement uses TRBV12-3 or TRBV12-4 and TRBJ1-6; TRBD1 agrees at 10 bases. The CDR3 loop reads CASSKDRGNSPLHF. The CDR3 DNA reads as TGTGCCAGCAGTAAGGACAGGGGGAATTCACCCCTCCACTTT.